This entry features one TCR beta chain sequence. Relative to its sample, this clonotype is medium-sized (0.01 to 0.1%). No much larger clone is present one base from it, and per-base qualities are unavailable. The data derive from a study of T cells during gluten challenge in celiac disease (dated by TCRdb to between 2016 and 2019). About the full investigation: During the challenge, blood was drawn at baseline, day 6 and day 14, while duodenal biopsies were taken at baseline and day 14. On the Illumina MiSeq, single-cell libraries were sequenced as paired-end 250 bp and bulk libraries as paired-end 300 bp. Overall study outcomes, separate from this receptor: The circulating gluten-specific T cells hit their peak on day 6, and the day-6 repertoire seemed to be made up largely of expanded preexisting memory clonotypes. Across 6 to 8 patients, roughly 12-45% of single-cell TCR-alpha/beta clonotypes at the latest time point were also present at baseline; bulk data gave roughly 52-56%. Bulk sequencing of challenge samples was performed for only a couple of patients with many gluten-specific T cells. On day 6, circulating gluten-specific T cells had a lower sample-corrected Shannon diversity, showing that clonal expansion increased.

The library was obtained by 5' RACE. The listed sequencing device is Illumina MiSeq. A modified SMART protocol was used for preparation of bulk TCR libraries. The original pipeline was this. Selected pRESTO steps were used to preprocess reads, and IMGT/HighV-QUEST was used to assign V, D, J genes and CDR3 junctions. A bulk sequence was kept only when the sequence appeared in at least two replicates with 10 or more cumulative reads. In samples containing more than 20 cells, repertoire diversity was estimated using an undersampling-corrected Shannon index. TCRdb's own reprocessing of the public reads used fastp at Q25 and MiXCR and kept productive beta chains. When rows share a CDR3 protein, they turn into one entry using the most common DNA and genes. The V and J calls and clone size come from TCRdb's table, not from the authors' own analysis. The sample data list 200 to 250 distinct CDR3 sequences, and over 15% of these were observed just once. The biggest ten clones account for 45% to 65% of the sample.

In blood, tetramer-binding CD4+ effector-memory gut-homing T cells were gated as CD3+, CD45RA-, CD62L- and integrin beta7+, with lineage markers excluded. Patients with treated celiac disease who followed a gluten-free diet went through a 14-day oral dietary gluten challenge so that recall of gluten-specific T cells could be studied. Sorting was done on an Aria II cell sorter as single cells, plus in bulk whenever tetramer-positive cells were relatively numerous. Peripheral blood mononuclear cells were isolated using Ficoll density gradient centrifugation and were cryopreserved prior to staining. Before tetramer-binding CD4+ T cells were sorted, thawed cells were stained with a pool of PE-conjugated HLA-DQ:gluten tetramers presenting immunodominant gluten epitopes. After staining with HLA-DQ:gluten tetramers, blood samples were enriched using a tetramer-based method. The sequence came from a male donor with celiac disease. Source: gluten-specific CD4+ T cells sorted from blood using tetramers, taken at baseline or on day 6, 14 or 28 of gluten challenge (not recorded which).

The DNA sequence reads TGCAGCGTTGGAGGGTGGCGCACTGAAGCTTTCTTT. Its protein product is CSVGGWRTEAFF. The chain is assembled from TRBV29-1 and TRBJ1-1; the D gene cannot be resolved reliably. The CDR3 measures 12 amino acids from cysteine to phenylalanine. Only the CDR3 region is kept as DNA, spanning 36 bases read in frame from base 1. CDR1 SQVTM and CDR2 ANQGSEA were looked up in the germline V gene. V is reduced by 4 bases and J by 4 bases, leaving a spacing of 10 bases between them.